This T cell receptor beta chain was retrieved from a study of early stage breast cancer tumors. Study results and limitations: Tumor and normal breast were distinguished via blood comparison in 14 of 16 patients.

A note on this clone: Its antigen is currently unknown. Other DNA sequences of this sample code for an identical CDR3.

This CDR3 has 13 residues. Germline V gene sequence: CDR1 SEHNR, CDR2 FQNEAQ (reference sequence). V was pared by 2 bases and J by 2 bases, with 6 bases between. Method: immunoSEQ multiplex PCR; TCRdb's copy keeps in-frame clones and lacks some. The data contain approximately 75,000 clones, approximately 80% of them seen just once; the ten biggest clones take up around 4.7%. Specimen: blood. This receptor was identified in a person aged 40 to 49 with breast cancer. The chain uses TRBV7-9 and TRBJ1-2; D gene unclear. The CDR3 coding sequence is TGTGCCAGCAGCTTACCGGGGAACTATGGCTACACCTTC. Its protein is CASSLPGNYGYTF.